The rows below give T cell receptor beta chains drawn from one sample of a study of T cells in Graves' hyperthyroidism and ophthalmopathy. TCRdb analysed the multiplex PCR reads with MiXCR anew, one entry per CDR3 protein. This table holds more than 300,000 distinct CDR3 sequences, approximately 17% found once. Sequenced sample: blood. These receptors originate from a young man with Graves' ophthalmopathy. Both conserved end residues are trimmed from each CDR3. The D gene is left open where the match is weak. Clone size is stated in some rows and not others, as once, few, many or a class when expanded.

>TRBD1|TRBV7-8|TRBJ1-5|-
ASSVDRVSNQPQH
>TRBD2|TRBV20-1|TRBJ2-7|few
SAFPGASGDEQY
>-|TRBV18|TRBJ1-1|few
ASSPGGYLNTEAF
>-|TRBV7-9|TRBJ1-4|many
ASNLAGEKLF
>-|TRBV5-1|TRBJ1-2|-
ASSLEQPDRVRYT
>TRBD1|TRBV9|TRBJ2-7|-
ASSVGQGNEQY
>-|TRBV12-3/TRBV12-4|TRBJ1-2|many
ASSLGTGFGYGYT
>-|TRBV10-3|TRBJ1-6|few
AATDPYNSPLH
>-|TRBV7-8|TRBJ1-5|many
ASTARVGNQPQH
>-|TRBV5-1|TRBJ2-7|many
ASSFTTGTNEQY
>-|TRBV3-1|TRBJ1-5|many
ASSQGAGNQPQH
>-|TRBV2|TRBJ2-5|many
ASSSDTVDETQY
>-|TRBV19|TRBJ2-7|-
ASSISGSYEQY
>-|TRBV7-8|TRBJ1-1|many
ASSLNKNTEAF
>-|TRBV16|TRBJ2-1|few
ASSQWSSAPHDEQF
>TRBD2|TRBV27|TRBJ2-1|-
ASSLGSGGAYEQF
>-|TRBV2|TRBJ1-3|many
ASSATRQYTGNTIY
>-|TRBV27|TRBJ1-5|few
ASSLSYGTQEPQH
>TRBD2|TRBV11-2|TRBJ2-3|many
ASSLGTSGGADTQY
>TRBD1|TRBV7-9|TRBJ2-6|many
ASSTGQGNSGANVLT
>TRBD2|TRBV7-3|TRBJ2-5|many
ASSLSSSGGAEQETQY
>TRBD2|TRBV20-1|TRBJ2-3|many
SASSGGRTDTQY
>TRBD1|TRBV20-1|TRBJ2-7|many
SASQPRDSYEQY
>-|TRBV7-9|TRBJ1-4|few
ASSSSLAATNEKLF
>-|TRBV2|TRBJ1-5|-
ASSLWGRDSNQPQH
>TRBD2|TRBV7-2|TRBJ2-3|-
ASNRGGQDTQY
>-|TRBV24-1|TRBJ2-5|many
ATRATQQETQY
>-|TRBV27|TRBJ2-1|-
ASSFPTSNEQF
>TRBD2|TRBV6-2/TRBV6-3|TRBJ2-5|many
ASSYGTSGGSMKTQY
>TRBD1|TRBV13|TRBJ2-7|-
ASSLDRGHNEQY
>TRBD1|TRBV7-2|TRBJ1-6|many
ASSLGTGGYSPLH
>-|TRBV7-2|TRBJ1-6|-
ASGSQLAPSPLH
>-|TRBV6-1|TRBJ2-3|-
ASSIRGEGTQY
>-|TRBV29-1|TRBJ1-1|many
SATRGVEYTEAF
>-|TRBV5-1|TRBJ2-1|-
ASSAQGPDQYDEQF
>-|TRBV7-6|TRBJ1-5|many
ASSLNGGNQPQH
>-|TRBV9|TRBJ1-2|few
ASSVEGQEGYGYT
>-|TRBV20-1|TRBJ1-4|-
SASADTNEKLF
>-|TRBV7-8|TRBJ2-1|-
ASSSVGGRGEQF
>-|TRBV5-1|TRBJ2-1|many
ASSLAGDMEQF
>-|TRBV15|TRBJ2-6|-
AIGMSGANVLT
>-|TRBV5-1|TRBJ2-5|-
ASSQGSGQETQY
>-|TRBV6-5|TRBJ2-7|many
ASSYSPRGLFNEQY
>TRBD2|TRBV14|TRBJ2-3|few
ASSQAVAGVSTDTQY
>-|TRBV9|TRBJ2-1|-
ASSSRHNEQF
>-|TRBV7-9|TRBJ2-7|-
ASSLDSLYEQY
>-|TRBV7-9|TRBJ1-5|many
ASSTDYSNQPQH
>-|TRBV6-2/TRBV6-3|TRBJ2-2|-
ASSYWGPVTGELF
>-|TRBV10-3|TRBJ1-1|many
AISSTGGNTEAF
>TRBD2|TRBV3-1|TRBJ2-3|many
ASGLAGADTQY
>-|TRBV3-1|TRBJ2-7|many
ASSQGELEGEQY
>TRBD1|TRBV10-3|TRBJ1-1|once
AISPPTGGKTEAF
>TRBD1|TRBV2|TRBJ2-1|many
ASSVTGNAYNEQF
>-|TRBV6-1|TRBJ2-1|few
ASSEIGVEQF
>TRBD1|TRBV2|TRBJ2-7|many
ASTLTGEDEQY
>-|TRBV6-5|TRBJ1-6|many
ASSYGATGDPLH
>-|TRBV12-3/TRBV12-4|TRBJ1-2|many
ASSLGGKRYGYT
>-|TRBV9|TRBJ1-1|few
ASSVEQGTEAF
>-|TRBV27|TRBJ1-5|many
ASSLFGAGQPQH